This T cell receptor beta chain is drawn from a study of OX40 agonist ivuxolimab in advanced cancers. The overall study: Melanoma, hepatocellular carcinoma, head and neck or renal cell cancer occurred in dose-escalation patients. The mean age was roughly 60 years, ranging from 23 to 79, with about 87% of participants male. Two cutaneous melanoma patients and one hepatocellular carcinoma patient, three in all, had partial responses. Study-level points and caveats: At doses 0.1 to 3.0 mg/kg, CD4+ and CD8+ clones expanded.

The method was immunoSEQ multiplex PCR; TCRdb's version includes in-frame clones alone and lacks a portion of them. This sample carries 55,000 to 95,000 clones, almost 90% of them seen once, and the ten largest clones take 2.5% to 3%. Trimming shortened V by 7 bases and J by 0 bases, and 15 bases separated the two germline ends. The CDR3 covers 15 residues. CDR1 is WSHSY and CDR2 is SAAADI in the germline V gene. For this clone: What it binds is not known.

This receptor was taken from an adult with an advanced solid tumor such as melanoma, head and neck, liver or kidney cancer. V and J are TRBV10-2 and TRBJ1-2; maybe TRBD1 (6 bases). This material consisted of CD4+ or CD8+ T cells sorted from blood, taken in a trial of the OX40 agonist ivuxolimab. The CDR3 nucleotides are TGCGCCAGCATTGCTGACAGGCTAGCTAACTATGGCTACACCTTC. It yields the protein CASIADRLANYGYTF.